Here is one T cell receptor (beta chain) with its context. This CDR3 comprises 13 residues. V was shortened by 0 bases and J by 2 bases, with 5 bases between the two germline ends. In germline, CDR1 is KGHSH, CDR2 LQKENI. Generated by immunoSEQ multiplex PCR, the TCRdb table keeps only in-frame clones and is missing some. Here the sample spans over 75,000 clones, around three quarters being singletons. This sample was taken from a study of blood T cell repertoires in COVID-19. The sequencing sample was made of peripheral blood. The V and J genes are TRBV18 and TRBJ2-7; no reliable D call. This TCR was recovered from a woman in her 70s with acute or convalescent COVID-19. Written as DNA, the CDR3 is TGTGCCAGCTCACCACCGGGCGCCTACGAGCAGTACTTC. Its protein is CASSPPGAYEQYF.